These 6 T cell receptor beta chains originate from one sample sequenced in a study of blood T cells in healthy people across ages. The use of a sample-barcoded 5' primer and a J-beta primer mix characterized a second PCR of 7 to 11 cycles. From the 5' RACE reads, TCRdb called clonotypes with MiXCR, one entry per CDR3 protein. The sample has hundreds of thousands of distinct CDR3 sequences; roughly 56% are singletons. Sequencing used blood. These receptors all stem from a man aged 40-55 years in good health.

CDR3 region: CASNWDRDMNTEAFF. The CDR3 DNA sequence: TGCGCCAGCAATTGGGACAGGGACATGAACACTGAAGCTTTCTTT. The chain links TRBV10-2 to TRBJ1-1; 9 nucleotides line up with TRBD1. The germline gives CDR1 WSHSY, CDR2 SAAADI. V lost 7 bases to trimming and J lost 0 bases; unmatched junction nucleotides: 6. CDR3 length: 15 amino acids.

This clonotype appeared a few times. CDR3 in amino acids: CASSPPGGVGNQPQHF. Written as DNA, the CDR3 is TGTGCCAGCTCACCACCGGGAGGGGTCGGCAATCAGCCCCAGCATTTT. This rearrangement joins TRBV18 to TRBJ1-5; a weak D match, TRBD1 (5 bases). CDR1 KGHSH and CDR2 LQKENI come from the germline V gene. Trimming stripped 0 bases from V and 2 bases from J, with 11 bases between. This CDR3 is 16 amino acids long.

This clonotype was observed a handful of times. The J gene is TRBJ2-7, the V gene TRBV12-3 or TRBV12-4; tentatively, D is TRBD2 (5 bases). The CDR3 sequence is 14 residues long. Trimming removed 3 bases at V and 2 bases at J, with 11 bases between. CDR3 sequence reads: CASSFRARAYEQYF. CDR3 in DNA: TGTGCCAGCAGTTTTCGCGCGAGGGCCTACGAGCAGTACTTC.

Worth noting for this clonotype: A read error may produce the germline difference seen at one junction end. V usage is TRBV18 and J usage is TRBJ2-4; D is tentatively TRBD1 or TRBD2 (5 bases each). The J call may be incorrect, as the DNA end agrees better with TRBJ2-7. This CDR3 contains 15 residues. The germline gives CDR1 KGHSH, CDR2 LQKENI. The CDR3 spells CASSPQSGRVDEQYF. Here the CDR3 DNA reads TGCGCCAGCTCACCCCAGAGCGGCAGGGTCGACGAGCAGTACTTC.

The rearrangement uses TRBV13 and TRBJ2-3; TRBD2 aligns across 10 bases. J was trimmed by 1 base and V by 2 bases; bases with no gene match: 3. CDR1 is PRHDT and CDR2 is FYEKMQ in the germline V gene (reference sequence). The CDR3 has 16 amino acids. DNA of the CDR3: TGTGCCAGCAGCTTATGGCTAGCGGGGGGCACAGATACGCAGTATTTT. Its protein is CASSLWLAGGTDTQYF.

This clonotype has a handful of counts. A read error may account for a junction end that differs from germline. V usage is TRBV7-3 and J usage is TRBJ2-3; 9 bases are shared with TRBD2. Per the germline V gene, CDR1 is SGHTA and CDR2 is FQGTGA. The CDR3 has 14 residues. The DNA of the CDR3 is TGCGCCAGCAGCTTTAGCGGGAGCCCAGATACGCAGTATTTT. Translating gives CASSFSGSPDTQYF.